The clone carrying this T cell receptor beta chain is a singleton in its sample. This CDR3 spans 16 amino acids. J was trimmed by 2 bases and V by 5 bases; bases with no gene match: 5. Germline lookup yields CDR1 LNHDA and CDR2 SQIVND (reference sequence). This sample is part of a study of blood T cell repertoires in COVID-19. Study overall: From the United States, Italy and Spain came samples of acute and convalescent COVID-19. PBMCs, B-cell-depleted T cells, or T cells provided the cDNA or gDNA that made up the material.

Study processing details: Amplified reference gene primers provided the basis for estimating nucleated cell counts. TCRdb's table, derived via immunoSEQ multiplex PCR, lists solely in-frame clones and lacks some. Clone size and the V and J calls come from that table; the DNA yielded D and trimming. The data hold 180,000 or so clones, with about 75% observed a single time. The J gene is TRBJ1-3, the V gene TRBV19, with 11 bases lining up with TRBD1. The sequenced material came from peripheral blood. This clonotype was sampled from a woman aged 45-65 years with active or convalescent COVID-19. CDR3 sequence reads: CASSSPGQGAGNTIYF. CDR3 bases: TGTGCCAGTAGTTCCCCGGGACAGGGGGCTGGAAACACCATATATTTT.